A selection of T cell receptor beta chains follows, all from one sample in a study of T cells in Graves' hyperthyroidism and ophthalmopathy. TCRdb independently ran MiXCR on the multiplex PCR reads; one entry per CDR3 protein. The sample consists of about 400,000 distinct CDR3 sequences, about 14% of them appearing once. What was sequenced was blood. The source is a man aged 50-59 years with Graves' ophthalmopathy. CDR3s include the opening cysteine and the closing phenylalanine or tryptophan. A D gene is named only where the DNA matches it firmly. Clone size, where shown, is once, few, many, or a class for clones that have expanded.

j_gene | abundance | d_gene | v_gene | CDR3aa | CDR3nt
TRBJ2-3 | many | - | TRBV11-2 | CASTSTGINLDTQYF | TGTGCCAGCACCTCCACAGGAATCAACTTAGATACGCAGTATTTT
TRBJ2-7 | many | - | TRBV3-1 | CASEAPGREQYF | TGTGCCAGCGAGGCCCCGGGGCGGGAGCAGTACTTC
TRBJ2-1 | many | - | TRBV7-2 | CASSWPGDYNEQFF | TGTGCCAGCAGTTGGCCGGGAGACTACAATGAGCAGTTCTTC
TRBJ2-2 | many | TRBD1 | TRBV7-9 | CASSSTDRGINGELFF | TGTGCCAGCAGCTCCACCGACAGGGGGATAAACGGGGAGCTGTTTTTT
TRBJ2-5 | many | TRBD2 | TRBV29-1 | CSVAKGGLAGQETQYF | TGCAGCGTTGCCAAGGGTGGCCTAGCGGGGCAAGAGACCCAGTACTTC
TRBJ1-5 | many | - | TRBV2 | CASSEADSNQPQHF | TGTGCCAGCAGTGAAGCCGACAGCAATCAGCCCCAGCATTTT
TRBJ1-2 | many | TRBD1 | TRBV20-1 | CSAREAQGAYGYTF | TGCAGTGCTAGAGAGGCGCAGGGGGCTTATGGCTACACCTTC
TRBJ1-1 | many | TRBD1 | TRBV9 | CASSVRLGQGVDEAFF | TGTGCCAGCAGCGTGCGATTGGGACAGGGGGTGGATGAAGCTTTCTTT
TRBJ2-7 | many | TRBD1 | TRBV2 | CASSDRDRGLEQYF | TGTGCCAGCAGTGATCGGGACAGGGGGCTCGAGCAGTACTTC
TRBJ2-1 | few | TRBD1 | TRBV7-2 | CASSPGTGGVNEQFF | TGTGCCAGCAGCCCCGGGACAGGGGGGGTCAATGAGCAGTTCTTC
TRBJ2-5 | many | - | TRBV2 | CASTVYETQYF | TGTGCCAGCACCGTGTACGAGACCCAGTACTTC
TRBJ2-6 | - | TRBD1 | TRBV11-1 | CASSLVTGGFGANVLTF | TGTGCCAGCAGCTTAGTGACAGGGGGTTTTGGGGCCAACGTCCTGACTTTC
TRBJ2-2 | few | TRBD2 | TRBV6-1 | CASRTSGRTTGELFF | TGTGCCAGCAGGACTAGCGGGAGAACCACCGGGGAGCTGTTTTTT
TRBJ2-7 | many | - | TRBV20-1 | CSSDPDSHEQYF | TGCAGCTCCGATCCGGACAGTCACGAGCAGTACTTC
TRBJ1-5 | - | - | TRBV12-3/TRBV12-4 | CASSLAQENQPQHF | TGTGCCAGCAGTTTAGCCCAAGAAAATCAGCCCCAGCATTTT
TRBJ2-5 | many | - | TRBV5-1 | CASSSTGSTGRETQYF | TGCGCCAGCAGCTCAACAGGGAGTACGGGACGAGAGACCCAGTACTTC
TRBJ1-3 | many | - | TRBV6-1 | CASRPTTGTVSSGNTIYF | TGTGCCAGCAGACCAACGACCGGGACGGTCAGCTCTGGAAACACCATATATTTT
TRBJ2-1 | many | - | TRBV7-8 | CASSLRGAYNEQFF | TGTGCCAGCAGCTTGCGAGGGGCCTACAATGAGCAGTTCTTC
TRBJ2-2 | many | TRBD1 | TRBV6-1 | CASSEQGARSGELFF | TGTGCCAGCAGTGAACAGGGGGCAAGATCCGGGGAGCTGTTTTTT
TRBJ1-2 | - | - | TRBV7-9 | CASSYWPQNRRVYGYTF | TGTGCCAGCAGCTACTGGCCCCAAAACCGACGAGTCTATGGCTACACCTTC
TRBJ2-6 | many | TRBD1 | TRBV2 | CASNKDRAGANVLTF | TGTGCCAGCAACAAGGACAGGGCAGGGGCCAACGTCCTGACTTTC
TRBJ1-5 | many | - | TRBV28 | CASSLSTYNQPQHF | TGTGCCAGCAGTTTATCGACCTATAATCAGCCCCAGCATTTT
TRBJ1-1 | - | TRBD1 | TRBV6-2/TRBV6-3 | CASRRDRLMNTEAFF | TGTGCCAGCAGGCGGGACAGGTTAATGAACACTGAAGCTTTCTTT
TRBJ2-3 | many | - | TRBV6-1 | CAAGGRGTDTQYF | TGTGCCGCAGGAGGGCGGGGCACAGATACGCAGTATTTT
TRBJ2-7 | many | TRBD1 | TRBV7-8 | CASSNTGTGAYEQYF | TGTGCCAGCAGCAACACAGGGACAGGGGCCTACGAGCAGTACTTC
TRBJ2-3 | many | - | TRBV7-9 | CASSETPGYTQYF | TGTGCCAGCAGCGAGACCCCGGGGTATACGCAGTATTTT
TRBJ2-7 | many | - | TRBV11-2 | CASSWTFSSYEQYF | TGTGCCAGCAGCTGGACATTTAGCTCCTACGAGCAGTACTTC
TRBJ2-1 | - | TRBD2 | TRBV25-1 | CASSVYSGDYNEQFF | TGTGCCAGCAGTGTTTACAGCGGGGACTACAATGAGCAGTTCTTC
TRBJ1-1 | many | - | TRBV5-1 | CASSLGESTEAFF | TGCGCCAGCAGCTTGGGAGAGAGCACTGAAGCTTTCTTT
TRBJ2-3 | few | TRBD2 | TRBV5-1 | CASSLGLAGMAFTDTQYF | TGCGCCAGCAGCTTGGGACTAGCGGGCATGGCGTTTACAGATACGCAGTATTTT
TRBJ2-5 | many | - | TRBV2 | CASSEAAAIYF | TGTGCCAGCAGTGAAGCGGCAGCAATATACTTC
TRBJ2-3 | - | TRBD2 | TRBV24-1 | CATSDPGLAVSTDTQYF | TGTGCCACCAGTGACCCTGGACTAGCGGTTAGCACAGATACGCAGTATTTT
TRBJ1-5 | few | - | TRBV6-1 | CASRDNEGGNQPQHF | TGTGCCAGCAGAGACAACGAAGGCGGCAATCAGCCCCAGCATTTT
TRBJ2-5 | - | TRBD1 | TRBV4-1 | CASSQDLGQGARDTQYF | TGCGCCAGCAGCCAAGATTTGGGACAGGGGGCTCGGGATACCCAGTACTTC
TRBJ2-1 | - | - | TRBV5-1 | CASSQGIGQFF | TGCGCCAGCAGCCAGGGAATTGGGCAGTTCTTC
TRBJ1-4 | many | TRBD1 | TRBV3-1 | CASSGTGDLGNNEKLFF | TGTGCCAGCTCCGGGACAGGGGACTTAGGTAATAATGAAAAACTGTTTTTT
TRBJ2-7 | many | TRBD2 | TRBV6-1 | CASRKAGNYEQYF | TGTGCCAGCAGAAAAGCGGGAAACTACGAGCAGTACTTC
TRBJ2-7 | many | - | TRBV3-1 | CASSPNAYEQYF | TGTGCCAGCAGCCCGAACGCCTACGAGCAGTACTTC
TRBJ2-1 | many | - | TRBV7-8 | CASSPTLGEKQFF | TGTGCCAGCAGTCCGACGCTTGGGGAGAAGCAGTTCTTC
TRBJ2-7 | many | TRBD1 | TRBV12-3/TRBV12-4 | CASSGQGGEQYF | TGTGCCAGCAGCGGACAGGGTGGGGAGCAGTACTTC
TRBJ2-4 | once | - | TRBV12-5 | CASGFSDSKNIQYF | TGTGCTAGTGGTTTTTCAGATTCCAAAAACATTCAGTACTTC
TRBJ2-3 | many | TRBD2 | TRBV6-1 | CASRVAGAADTQYF | TGTGCCAGCAGAGTAGCGGGAGCTGCAGATACGCAGTATTTT
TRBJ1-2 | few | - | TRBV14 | CASSQEMGPPGYTF | TGTGCCAGCAGCCAGGAAATGGGCCCCCCAGGCTACACCTTC
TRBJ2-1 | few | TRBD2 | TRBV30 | CAWSVRRLGGRRWVEQFF | TGTGCCTGGAGTGTAAGAAGGCTTGGCGGGAGAAGGTGGGTTGAGCAGTTCTTC
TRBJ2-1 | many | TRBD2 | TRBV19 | CASKPRTSGYNEQFF | TGTGCCAGTAAGCCTCGGACTAGCGGCTACAATGAGCAGTTCTTC
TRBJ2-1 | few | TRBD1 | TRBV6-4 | CASSDSLNTGGSYNEQFF | TGTGCCAGCAGTGACTCACTTAATACAGGGGGCTCCTACAATGAGCAGTTCTTC
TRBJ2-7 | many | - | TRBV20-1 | CSARVHPASGEQYF | TGCAGTGCTAGAGTCCACCCTGCGAGTGGAGAGCAGTACTTC
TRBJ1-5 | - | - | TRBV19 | CASTATAAGQPQHF | TGTGCCAGTACTGCGACTGCGGCCGGTCAGCCCCAGCATTTT
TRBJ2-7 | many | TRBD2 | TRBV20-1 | CSARSIAGISYEQYF | TGCAGTGCTAGATCAATAGCGGGCATTTCCTACGAGCAGTACTTC